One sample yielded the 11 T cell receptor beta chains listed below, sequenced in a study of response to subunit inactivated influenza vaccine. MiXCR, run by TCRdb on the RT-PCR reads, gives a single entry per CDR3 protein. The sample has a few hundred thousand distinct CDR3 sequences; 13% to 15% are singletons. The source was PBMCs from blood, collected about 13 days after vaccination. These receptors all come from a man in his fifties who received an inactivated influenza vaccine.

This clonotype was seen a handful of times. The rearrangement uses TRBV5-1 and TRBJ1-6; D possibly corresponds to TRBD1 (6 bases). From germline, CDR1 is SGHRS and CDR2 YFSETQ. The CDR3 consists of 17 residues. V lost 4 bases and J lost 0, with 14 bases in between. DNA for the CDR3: TGCGCCAGCAGCCAGGGAACAGGGAGCTCCTATAATTCACCCCTCCACTTT. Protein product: CASSQGTGSSYNSPLHF.

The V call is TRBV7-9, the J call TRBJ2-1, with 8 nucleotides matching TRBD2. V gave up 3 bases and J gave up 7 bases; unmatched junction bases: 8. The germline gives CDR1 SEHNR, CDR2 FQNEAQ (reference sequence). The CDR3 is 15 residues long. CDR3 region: CASSFPGLGLNEQFF. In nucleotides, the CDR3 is TGTGCCAGCAGCTTTCCGGGACTAGGGTTGAATGAGCAGTTCTTC. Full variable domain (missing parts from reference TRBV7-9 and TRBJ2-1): DTGVSQNPRHKITKRGQNVTFRCDPISEHNRLYWYRQTLGQGPEFLTYFQNEAQLEKSRLLSDRFSAERPKGSFSTLEIQRTEQGDSAMYLCASSFPGLGLNEQFFGPGTRLTVL.

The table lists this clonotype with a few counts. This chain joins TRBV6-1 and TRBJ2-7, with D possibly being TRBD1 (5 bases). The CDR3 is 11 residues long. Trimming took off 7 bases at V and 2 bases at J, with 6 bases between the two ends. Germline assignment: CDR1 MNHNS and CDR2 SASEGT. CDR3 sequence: CASKTAYEQYF. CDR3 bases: TGTGCCAGCAAGACAGCCTACGAGCAGTACTTC.

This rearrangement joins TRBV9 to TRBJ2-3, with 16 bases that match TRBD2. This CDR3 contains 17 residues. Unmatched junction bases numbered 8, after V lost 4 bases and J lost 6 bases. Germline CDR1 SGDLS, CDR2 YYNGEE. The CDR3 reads CASSRGTSGRVEDTQYF. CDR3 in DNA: TGTGCCAGCAGCCGGGGGACTAGCGGGAGGGTTGAGGATACGCAGTATTTT.

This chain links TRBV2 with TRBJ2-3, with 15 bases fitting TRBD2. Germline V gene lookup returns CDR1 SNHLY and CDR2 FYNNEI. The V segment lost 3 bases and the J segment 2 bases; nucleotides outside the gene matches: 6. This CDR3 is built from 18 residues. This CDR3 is CASSDPGLAGGNTDTQYF. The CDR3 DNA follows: TGTGCCAGCAGTGATCCGGGACTAGCGGGAGGTAACACAGATACGCAGTATTTT.

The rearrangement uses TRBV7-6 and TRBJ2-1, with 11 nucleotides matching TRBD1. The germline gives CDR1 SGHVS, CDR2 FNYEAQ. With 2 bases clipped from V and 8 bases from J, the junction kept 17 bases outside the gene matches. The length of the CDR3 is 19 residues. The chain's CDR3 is CASSLLRTGGFGEYDEQFF. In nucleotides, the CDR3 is TGTGCCAGCAGCTTATTGCGGACAGGGGGCTTTGGAGAGTACGATGAGCAGTTCTTC.

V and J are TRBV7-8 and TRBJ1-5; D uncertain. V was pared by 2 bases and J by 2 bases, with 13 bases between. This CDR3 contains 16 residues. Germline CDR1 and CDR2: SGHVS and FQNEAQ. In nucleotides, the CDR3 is TGTGCCAGCAGCTTAAGCGGTTTTGGGGGCAATCAGCCCCAGCATTTT. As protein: CASSLSGFGGNQPQHF.

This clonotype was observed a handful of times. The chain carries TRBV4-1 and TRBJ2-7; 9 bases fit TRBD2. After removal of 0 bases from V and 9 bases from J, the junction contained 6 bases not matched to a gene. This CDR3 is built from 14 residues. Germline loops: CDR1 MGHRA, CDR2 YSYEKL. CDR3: CASSQEGGGAVQYF. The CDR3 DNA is TGCGCCAGCAGCCAAGAAGGCGGGGGGGCAGTGCAGTACTTC.

The CDR3, as DNA: TGTGCCAGCAGCCCTCTGGGAGGGTCGTACAATGAGCAGTTCTTC. Translation: CASSPLGGSYNEQFF. The V and J genes are TRBV9 and TRBJ2-1; 7 nucleotides agree with TRBD2. The germline V gene has CDR1 SGDLS and CDR2 YYNGEE. Losses at the gene ends were 4 bases for V and 4 bases for J; bases not matched to a gene: 8. The CDR3 runs to 15 residues. The full variable domain, its missing parts supplied by reference TRBV9 and TRBJ2-1, is DSGVTQTPKHLITATGQRVTLRCSPRSGDLSVYWYQQSLDQGLQFLIQYYNGEERAKGNILERFSAQQFPDLHSELNLSSLELGDSALYFCASSPLGGSYNEQFFGPGTRLTVL.

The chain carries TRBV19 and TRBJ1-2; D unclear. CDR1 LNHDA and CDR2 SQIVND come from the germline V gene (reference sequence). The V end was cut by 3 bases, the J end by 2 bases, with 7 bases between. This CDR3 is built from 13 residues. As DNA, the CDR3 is TGTGCCAGTAGTATGGAGGGAAACTATGGCTACACCTTC. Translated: CASSMEGNYGYTF.

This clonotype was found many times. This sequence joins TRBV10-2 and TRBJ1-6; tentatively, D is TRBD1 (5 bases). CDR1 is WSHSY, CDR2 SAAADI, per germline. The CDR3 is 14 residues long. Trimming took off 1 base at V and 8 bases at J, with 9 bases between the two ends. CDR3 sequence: CASSEFKGYSPLHF. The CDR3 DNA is TGCGCCAGCAGTGAGTTCAAGGGGTATTCACCCCTCCACTTT.